Given below is one T cell receptor (beta chain) in context. Its antigen remains unidentified. The entry originates in a study of cytomegalovirus exposure and HLA in healthy donors. Overall study context: An earlier analysis identified 120 million or so unique TCR beta sequences in 170 million or so T cells. Study-level points and caveats: An analysis that was carried out later associated 16,951 TCR beta sequences with HLA alleles at 0.05 false discovery rate.

These donors counted as nominally healthy when sampled, but unrecorded immune exposures were likely. The PCR contained 60 Vbeta and 13 Jbeta primers. The table came from immunoSEQ multiplex PCR; TCRdb's copy has only in-frame clones and leaves some out. The listing records about 140,000 clones. The sample was PBMCs. The receptor was isolated from a man between 35 and 55 years old in good health and CMV-seronegative.

CDR3: CASSFSDTQYF. The CDR3 DNA reads TGTGCCAGCAGTTTCTCAGATACGCAGTATTTT. The chain has TRBV6-5 and TRBJ2-3; no clear D. CDR3 size: 11 residues. The germline CDR1 and CDR2 sequences are MNHEY and SVGAGI. Deletions cut 4 bases from V and 4 bases from J, with 3 bases between.